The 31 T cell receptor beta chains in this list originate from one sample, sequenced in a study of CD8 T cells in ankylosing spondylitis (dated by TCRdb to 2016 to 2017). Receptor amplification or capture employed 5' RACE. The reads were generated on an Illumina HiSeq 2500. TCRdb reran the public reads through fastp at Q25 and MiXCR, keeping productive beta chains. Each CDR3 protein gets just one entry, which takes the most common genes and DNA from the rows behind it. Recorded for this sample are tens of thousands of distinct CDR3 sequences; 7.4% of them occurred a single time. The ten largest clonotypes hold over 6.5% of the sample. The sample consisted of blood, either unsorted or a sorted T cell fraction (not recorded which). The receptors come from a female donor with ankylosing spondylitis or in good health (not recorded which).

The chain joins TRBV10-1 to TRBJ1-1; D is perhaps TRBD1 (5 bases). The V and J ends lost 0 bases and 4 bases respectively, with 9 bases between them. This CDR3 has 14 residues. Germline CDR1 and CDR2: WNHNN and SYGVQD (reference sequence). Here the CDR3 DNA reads TGCGCCAGCAGTGAGTCATTGGGGACCACTGAAGCTTTCTTT. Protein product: CASSESLGTTEAFF.

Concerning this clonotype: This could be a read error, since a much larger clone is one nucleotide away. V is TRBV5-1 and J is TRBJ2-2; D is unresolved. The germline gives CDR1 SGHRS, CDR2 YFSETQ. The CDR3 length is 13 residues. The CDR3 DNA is TGCACCAGCAGGCAACAGAACACCGGGGAGCTGTTTTTT. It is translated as CTSRQQNTGELFF.

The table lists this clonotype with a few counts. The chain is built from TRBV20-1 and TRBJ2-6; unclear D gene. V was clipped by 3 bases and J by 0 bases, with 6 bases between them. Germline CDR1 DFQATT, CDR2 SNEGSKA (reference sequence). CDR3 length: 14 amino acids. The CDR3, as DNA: TGCAGTGCTAGTCCGAGCTCTGGGGCCAACGTCCTGACTTTC. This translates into CSASPSSGANVLTF.

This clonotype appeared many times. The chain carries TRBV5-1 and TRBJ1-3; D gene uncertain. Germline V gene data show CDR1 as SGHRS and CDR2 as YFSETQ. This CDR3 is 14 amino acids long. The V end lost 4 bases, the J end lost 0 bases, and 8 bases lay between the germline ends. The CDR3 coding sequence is TGCGCCAGCAGCCCGACGCACTCTGGAAACACCATATATTTT. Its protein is CASSPTHSGNTIYF. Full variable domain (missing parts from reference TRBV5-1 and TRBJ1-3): KAGVTQTPRYLIKTRGQQVTLSCSPISGHRSVSWYQQTPGQGLQFLFEYFSETQRNKGNFPGRFSGRQFSNSRSEMNVSTLELGDSALYLCASSPTHSGNTIYFGEGSWLTVV.

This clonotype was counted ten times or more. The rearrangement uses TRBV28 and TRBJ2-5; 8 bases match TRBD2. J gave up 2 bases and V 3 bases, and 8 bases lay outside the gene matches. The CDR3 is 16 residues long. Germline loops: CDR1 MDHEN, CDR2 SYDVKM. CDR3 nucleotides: TGTGCCAGCAGTTTTGGGAGGGGACTAGGGCAAGAGACCCAGTACTTC. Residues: CASSFGRGLGQETQYF.

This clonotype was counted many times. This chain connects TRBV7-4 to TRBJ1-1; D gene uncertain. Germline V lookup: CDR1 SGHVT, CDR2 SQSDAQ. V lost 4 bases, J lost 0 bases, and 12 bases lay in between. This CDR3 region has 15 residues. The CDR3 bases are TGTGCCAGCAGCTACCACCCCGGACTGAACACTGAAGCTTTCTTT. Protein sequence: CASSYHPGLNTEAFF.

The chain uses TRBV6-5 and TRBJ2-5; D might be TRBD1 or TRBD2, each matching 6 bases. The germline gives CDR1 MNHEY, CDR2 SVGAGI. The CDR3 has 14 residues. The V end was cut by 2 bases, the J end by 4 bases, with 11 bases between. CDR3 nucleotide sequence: TGTGCCAGCAGTTACGGAGGGGGTGCAGAGACCCAGTACTTC. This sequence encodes CASSYGGGAETQYF.

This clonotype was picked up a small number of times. The chain's CDR3 is CASSLRGTDNGYTF. CDR3 nucleotide sequence: TGTGCCAGCAGCTTACGGGGGACAGATAATGGCTACACCTTC. The J gene is TRBJ1-2, the V gene TRBV7-9; TRBD1 matches 7 bases. J was trimmed by 6 bases and V by 2 bases; bases with no gene match: 6. Germline V gene data show CDR1 as SEHNR and CDR2 as FQNEAQ (reference sequence). The CDR3 totals 14 residues.

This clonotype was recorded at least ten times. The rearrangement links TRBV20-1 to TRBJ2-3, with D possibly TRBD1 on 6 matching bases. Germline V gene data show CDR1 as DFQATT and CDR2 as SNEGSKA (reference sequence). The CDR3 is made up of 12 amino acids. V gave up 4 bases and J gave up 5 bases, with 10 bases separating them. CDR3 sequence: CSANRAGDTQYF. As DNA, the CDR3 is TGCAGTGCTAACAGGGCCGGAGATACGCAGTATTTT.

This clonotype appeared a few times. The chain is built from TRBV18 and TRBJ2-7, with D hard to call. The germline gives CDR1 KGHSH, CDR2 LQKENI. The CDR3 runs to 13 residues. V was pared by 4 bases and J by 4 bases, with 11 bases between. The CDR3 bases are TGTGCCAGCTCACGGCGGACGGATTACGAGCAGTACGTC. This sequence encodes CASSRRTDYEQYV.

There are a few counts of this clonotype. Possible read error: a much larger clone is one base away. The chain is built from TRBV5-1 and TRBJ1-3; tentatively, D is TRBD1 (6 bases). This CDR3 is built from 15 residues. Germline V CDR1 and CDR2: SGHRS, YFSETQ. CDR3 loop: CASPQDSPSENTIYF. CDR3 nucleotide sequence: TGCGCCAGTCCTCAGGACAGCCCTTCTGAAAACACCATATATTTT.

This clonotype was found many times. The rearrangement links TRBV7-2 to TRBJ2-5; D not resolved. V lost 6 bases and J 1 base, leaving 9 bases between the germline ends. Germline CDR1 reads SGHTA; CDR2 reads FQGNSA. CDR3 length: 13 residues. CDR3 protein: CASRKGIQETQYF. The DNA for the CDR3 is TGTGCCAGCAGAAAAGGGATCCAAGAGACCCAGTACTTC. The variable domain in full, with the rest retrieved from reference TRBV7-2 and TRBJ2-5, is GAGVSQSPSNKVTEKGKDVELRCDPISGHTALYWYRQSLGQGLEFLIYFQGNSAPDKSGLPSDRFSAERTGGSVSTLTIQRTQQEDSAVYLCASRKGIQETQYFGPGTRLLVL.

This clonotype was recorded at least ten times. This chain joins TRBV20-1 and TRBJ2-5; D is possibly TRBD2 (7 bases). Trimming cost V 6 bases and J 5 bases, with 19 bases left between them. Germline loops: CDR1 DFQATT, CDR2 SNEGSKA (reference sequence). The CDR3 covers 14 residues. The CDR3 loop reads CSALEGGARETQYF. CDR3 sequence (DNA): TGCAGTGCCCTAGAGGGGGGGGCGAGGGAGACCCAGTACTTC.

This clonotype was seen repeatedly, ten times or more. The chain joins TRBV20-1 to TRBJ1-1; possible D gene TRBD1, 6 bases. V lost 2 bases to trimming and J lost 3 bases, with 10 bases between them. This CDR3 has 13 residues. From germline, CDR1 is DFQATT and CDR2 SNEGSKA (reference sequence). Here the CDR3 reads CSARRQADTEAFF. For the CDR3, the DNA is TGCAGTGCTAGAAGACAGGCGGACACTGAAGCTTTCTTT.

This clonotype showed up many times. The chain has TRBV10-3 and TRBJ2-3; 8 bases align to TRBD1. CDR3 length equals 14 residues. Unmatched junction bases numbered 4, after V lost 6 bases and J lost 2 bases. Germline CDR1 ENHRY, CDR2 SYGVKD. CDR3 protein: CAISRQGNTDTQYF. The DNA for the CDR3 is TGTGCCATCAGCAGACAGGGGAACACAGATACGCAGTATTTT.

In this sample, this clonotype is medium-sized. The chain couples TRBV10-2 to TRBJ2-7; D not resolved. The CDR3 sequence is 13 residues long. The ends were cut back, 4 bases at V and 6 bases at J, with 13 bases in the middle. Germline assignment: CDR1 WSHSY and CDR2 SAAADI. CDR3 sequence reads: CASSGQGFSEQYV. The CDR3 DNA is TGCGCCAGCAGTGGGCAAGGGTTCAGCGAGCAGTACGTC.

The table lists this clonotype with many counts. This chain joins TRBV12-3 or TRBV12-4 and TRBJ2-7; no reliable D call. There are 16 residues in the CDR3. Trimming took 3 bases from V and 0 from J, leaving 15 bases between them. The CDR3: CASSFGSERSSYEQYF. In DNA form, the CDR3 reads TGTGCCAGCAGTTTTGGGTCCGAGCGTAGCTCCTACGAGCAGTACTTC.

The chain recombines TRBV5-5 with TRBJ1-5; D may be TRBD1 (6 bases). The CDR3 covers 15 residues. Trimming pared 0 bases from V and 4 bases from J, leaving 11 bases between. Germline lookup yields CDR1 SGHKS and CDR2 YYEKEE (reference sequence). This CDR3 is CASSLAGTLNQPQHF. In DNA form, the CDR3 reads TGTGCCAGCAGCTTGGCTGGGACACTGAATCAGCCCCAGCATTTT.

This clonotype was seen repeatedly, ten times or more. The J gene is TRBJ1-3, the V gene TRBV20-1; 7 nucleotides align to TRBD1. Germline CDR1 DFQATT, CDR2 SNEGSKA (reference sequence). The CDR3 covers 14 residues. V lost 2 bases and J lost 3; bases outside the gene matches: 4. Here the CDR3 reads CSARFRGDGNTIYF. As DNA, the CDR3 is TGCAGTGCTAGATTCAGGGGGGATGGAAACACCATATATTTT.

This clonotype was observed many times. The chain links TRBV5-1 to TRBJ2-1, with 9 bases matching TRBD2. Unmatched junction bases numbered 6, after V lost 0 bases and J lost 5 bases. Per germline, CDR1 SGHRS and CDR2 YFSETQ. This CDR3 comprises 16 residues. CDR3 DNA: TGCGCCAGCAGCTTGGTGTGGCGGGGGGGCGACAATGAGCAGTTCTTC. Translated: CASSLVWRGGDNEQFF.

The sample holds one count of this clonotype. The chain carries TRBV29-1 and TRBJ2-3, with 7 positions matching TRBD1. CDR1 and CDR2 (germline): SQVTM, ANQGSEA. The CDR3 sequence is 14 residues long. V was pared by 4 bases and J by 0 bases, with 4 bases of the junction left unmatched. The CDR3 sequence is CSVGQGLSTDTQYF. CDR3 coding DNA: TGCAGCGTTGGACAGGGCCTGAGCACAGATACGCAGTATTTT.

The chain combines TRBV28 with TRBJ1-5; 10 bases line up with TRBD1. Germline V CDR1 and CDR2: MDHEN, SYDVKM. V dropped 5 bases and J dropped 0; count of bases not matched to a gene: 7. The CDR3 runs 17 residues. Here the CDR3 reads CASSPTGGEYSNQPQHF. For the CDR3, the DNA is TGTGCCAGCAGTCCGACAGGGGGCGAATATAGCAATCAGCCCCAGCATTTT.

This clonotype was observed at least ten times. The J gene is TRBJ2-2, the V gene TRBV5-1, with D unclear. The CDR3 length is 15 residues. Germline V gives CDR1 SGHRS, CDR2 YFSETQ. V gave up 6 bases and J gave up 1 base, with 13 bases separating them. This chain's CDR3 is CASTPRQLNTGELFF. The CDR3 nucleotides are TGCGCCAGCACCCCGAGGCAGCTGAACACCGGGGAGCTGTTTTTT.

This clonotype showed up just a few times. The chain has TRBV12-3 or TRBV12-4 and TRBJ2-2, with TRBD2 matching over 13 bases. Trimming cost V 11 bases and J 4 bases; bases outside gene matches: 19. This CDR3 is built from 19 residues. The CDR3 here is CAFSLFRGRLAGGTGELFF. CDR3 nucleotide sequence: TGTGCCTTCAGTTTGTTCAGGGGCCGACTAGCGGGGGGCACCGGGGAGCTGTTTTTT.

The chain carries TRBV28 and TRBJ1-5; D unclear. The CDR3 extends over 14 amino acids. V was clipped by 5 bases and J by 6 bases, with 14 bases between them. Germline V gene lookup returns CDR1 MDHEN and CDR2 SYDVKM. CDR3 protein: CASSPFLGSQPQHF. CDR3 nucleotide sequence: TGTGCCAGCAGTCCCTTTCTAGGTAGTCAGCCCCAGCATTTT. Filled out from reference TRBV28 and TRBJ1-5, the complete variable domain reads DVKVTQSSRYLVKRTGEKVFLECVQDMDHENMFWYRQDPGLGLRLIYFSYDVKMKEKGDIPEGYSVSREKKERFSLILESASTNQTSMYLCASSPFLGSQPQHFGDGTRLSIL.

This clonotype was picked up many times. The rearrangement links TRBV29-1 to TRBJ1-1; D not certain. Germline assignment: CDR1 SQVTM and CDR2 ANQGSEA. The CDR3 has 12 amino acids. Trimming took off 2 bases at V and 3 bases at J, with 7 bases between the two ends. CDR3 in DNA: TGCAGCGTTGAATTGGGCTACACTGAAGCTTTCTTT. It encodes CSVELGYTEAFF.

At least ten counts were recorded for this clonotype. CDR3 bases: TGCAGTGCTACCCCCGGGACAGGGGGTGTCGAGCAGTACTTC. Its translation: CSATPGTGGVEQYF. The rearrangement joins TRBV20-1 to TRBJ2-7, with 11 bases matching TRBD1. CDR1 is DFQATT, CDR2 SNEGSKA, per germline (reference sequence). V shed 4 bases and J 6 bases; nucleotides not matched to a gene: 8. There are 14 residues in the CDR3.

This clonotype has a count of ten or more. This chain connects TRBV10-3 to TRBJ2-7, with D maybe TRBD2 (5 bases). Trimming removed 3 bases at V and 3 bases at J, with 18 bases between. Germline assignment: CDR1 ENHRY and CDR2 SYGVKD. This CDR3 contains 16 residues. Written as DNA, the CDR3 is TGTGCCATCAGTGACGACCGGGGTGCCATGAACTACGAGCAGTACTTC. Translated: CAISDDRGAMNYEQYF.

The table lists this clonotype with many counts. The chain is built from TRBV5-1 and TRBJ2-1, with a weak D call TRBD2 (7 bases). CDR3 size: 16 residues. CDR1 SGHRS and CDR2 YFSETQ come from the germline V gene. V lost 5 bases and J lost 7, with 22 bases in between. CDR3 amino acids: CASRYEQGGTSNEQFF. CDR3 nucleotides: TGCGCCAGCAGGTATGAACAGGGAGGGACTTCAAATGAGCAGTTCTTC.

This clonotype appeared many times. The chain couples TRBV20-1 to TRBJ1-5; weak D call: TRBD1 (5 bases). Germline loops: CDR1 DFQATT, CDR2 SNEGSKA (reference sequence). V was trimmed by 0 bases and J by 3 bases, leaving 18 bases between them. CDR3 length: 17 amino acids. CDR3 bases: TGCAGTGCTAGAGACGCCACGAGGGGTAGAAACAATCAGCCCCAGCATTTT. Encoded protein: CSARDATRGRNNQPQHF.

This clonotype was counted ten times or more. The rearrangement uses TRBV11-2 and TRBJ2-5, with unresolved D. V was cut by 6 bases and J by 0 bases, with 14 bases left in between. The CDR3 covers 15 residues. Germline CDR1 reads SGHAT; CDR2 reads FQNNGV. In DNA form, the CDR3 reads TGTGCCAGCAGACCACGTATCCAGTACCAAGAGACCCAGTACTTC. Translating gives CASRPRIQYQETQYF. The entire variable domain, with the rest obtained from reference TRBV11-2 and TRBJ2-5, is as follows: EAGVAQSPRYKIIEKRQSVAFWCNPISGHATLYWYQQILGQGPKLLIQFQNNGVVDDSQLPKDRFSAERLKGVDSTLKIQPAKLEDSAVYLCASRPRIQYQETQYFGPGTRLLVL.